This note documents a single T cell receptor beta chain sequence. This record belongs to a study of blood T cell repertoires in COVID-19. In the study overall: Acute and convalescent COVID-19 specimens originated in the United States, Italy and Spain. T cells, B-cell-depleted T cells, or PBMCs provided the cDNA or gDNA that served as material.

Allocation to cohorts depended on clinical history reported by the participants. Profiled with immunoSEQ multiplex PCR; TCRdb holds only in-frame clones, not every one. Here the sample spans some 390,000 clones, around 89% being singletons. From germline, CDR1 is SGHRS and CDR2 YFSETQ. Trimming removed 3 bases from V and 2 bases from J; junction bases left unmatched: 10. The CDR3 contains 17 residues. Sequenced input: PBMCs or T cells enriched from blood (not recorded which). The rearrangement links TRBV5-1 to TRBJ2-1, with TRBD2 matching 8 bases. The source is a man aged 25 to 40 who had recovered from COVID-19. CDR3 in amino acids: CASSWTSQQGAYNEQFF. CDR3 coding DNA: TGCGCCAGCAGCTGGACTAGCCAACAAGGGGCCTACAATGAGCAGTTCTTC.